Listed below are T cell receptor beta chains from one sample, sequenced in a study of shared clonotypes between healthy human individuals. TCRdb's copy holds only in-frame clones and misses some; the assay was immunoSEQ multiplex PCR. This table holds 640,000 or so clones, about two thirds found once. Material for sequencing was memory CD4+ T cells sorted from blood. The receptors derive from a woman between 25 and 40 years old in good health. Each CDR3 is given with its conserved first and last residue. D genes are given only for firm matches. The size entry is marked missing in some rows and otherwise reads once, few, many or a size class.

. | . | TRBJ2-7 | TRBV25-1 | TGTGCCAGCAGTGAATTTGGACATCAATCCTACGAGCAGTACTTC | CASSEFGHQSYEQYF
TRBD1 | . | TRBJ1-5 | TRBV29-1 | TGCAGCGTGCAGGGGGCAGGTCAGCCCCAGCATTTT | CSVQGAGQPQHF
. | . | TRBJ2-5 | TRBV19 | TGTGCCAGCGGCCTGCGTCAAGAGACCCAGTACTTC | CASGLRQETQYF
. | . | TRBJ2-2 | TRBV11-3 | TGTGCCAGCAGACGACAGAAGAACACCGGGGAGCTGTTTTTT | CASRRQKNTGELFF
TRBD1 | . | TRBJ1-2 | TRBV4-2 | TGTGCCAGCAGCTTAACAGGGGGCTTGCTCTATGGCTACACCTTC | CASSLTGGLLYGYTF
. | . | TRBJ1-2 | TRBV20-1 | TGCAGTGCCCCAGGGGGCTACACCTTC | CSAPGGYTF
. | few | TRBJ2-3 | TRBV18 | TGTGCCAGCTCACCACCTGGACTTAATACGCAGTATTTT | CASSPPGLNTQYF
. | few | TRBJ1-1 | TRBV11-1 | TGTGCCAGCAGCTCACAGAGGGACACTGAAGCTTTCTTT | CASSSQRDTEAFF
. | few | TRBJ1-5 | TRBV5-5 | TGTGCCAGCAGCTTGGGGCCCTTGAGCAATCAGCCCCAGCATTTT | CASSLGPLSNQPQHF
TRBD1 | . | TRBJ2-6 | TRBV19 | TGTGCCAGTAGTACGGGACAGGGGGCGAGTGGGGCCAACGTCCTGACTTTC | CASSTGQGASGANVLTF
TRBD2 | . | TRBJ2-3 | TRBV5-4 | TGTGCCAGCAGCCCCGGGACTAGCGGGATTAGCACAGATACGCAGTATTTT | CASSPGTSGISTDTQYF
. | . | TRBJ2-3 | TRBV5-1 | TGCGCCAGCAGCTCCCCAAGCACAGATACGCAGTATTTT | CASSSPSTDTQYF
TRBD1 | once | TRBJ1-2 | TRBV5-6 | TGTGCCAGCAGCTTGACGACAGGGTCATATGGCTACACCTTC | CASSLTTGSYGYTF
. | . | TRBJ2-7 | TRBV28 | TGTGCCAGCAGAGGAGACTACGAGCAGTACTTC | CASRGDYEQYF
. | . | TRBJ2-7 | TRBV4-1 | TGCGCCAGCAGCCAAGCGATGGGGGTCACCTACGAGCAGTACTTC | CASSQAMGVTYEQYF
. | once | TRBJ2-1 | TRBV9 | TGTGCCAGCAGCGTAGGAGGCAGGGGCTACAATGAGCAGTTCTTC | CASSVGGRGYNEQFF
. | . | TRBJ2-1 | TRBV2 | TGTGCCAGCAGTGGTGTCGGGAGACATGGCAATGAGCAGTTCTTC | CASSGVGRHGNEQFF
TRBD1 | . | TRBJ1-1 | TRBV6-5 | TGTGCCAGCAGGCCTGACAGGGTTCGAACTGAAGCTTTCTTT | CASRPDRVRTEAFF
TRBD1 | . | TRBJ2-7 | TRBV19 | TGTGCCACTGCACGGGACAGAACCTACGAGCAGTACTTC | CATARDRTYEQYF
TRBD2 | . | TRBJ2-1 | TRBV10-2 | TGCGCCAGCAGGACTAGCGGAAAATACAATGAGCAGTTCTTC | CASRTSGKYNEQFF
TRBD2 | . | TRBJ2-1 | TRBV27 | TGTGCCAGCAGCGAACCACTAGCGGCAACTGACAATGAGCAGTTCTTC | CASSEPLAATDNEQFF
. | . | TRBJ1-2 | TRBV11-2 | TGTGCCAGCAGCTTGGGGTTGGGGAACTATGGCTACACCTTC | CASSLGLGNYGYTF